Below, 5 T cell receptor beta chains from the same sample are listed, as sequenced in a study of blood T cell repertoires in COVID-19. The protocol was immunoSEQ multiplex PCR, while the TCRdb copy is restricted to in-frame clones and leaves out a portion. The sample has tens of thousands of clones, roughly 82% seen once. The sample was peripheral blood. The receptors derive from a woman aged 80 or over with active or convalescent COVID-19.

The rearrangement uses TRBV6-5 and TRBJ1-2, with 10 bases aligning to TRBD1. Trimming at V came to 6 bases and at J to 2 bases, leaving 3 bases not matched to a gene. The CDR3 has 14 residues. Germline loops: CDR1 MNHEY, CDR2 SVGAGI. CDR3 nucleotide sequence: TGTGCCAGCAGGGGGACAGGGGTGAACTATGGCTACACCTTC. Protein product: CASRGTGVNYGYTF.

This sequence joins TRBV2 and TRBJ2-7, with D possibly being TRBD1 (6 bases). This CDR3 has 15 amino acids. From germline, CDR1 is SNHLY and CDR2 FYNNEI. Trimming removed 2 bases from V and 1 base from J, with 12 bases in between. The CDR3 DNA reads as TGTGCCAGCAGTGAATCTAGACAGGCTTCCTACGAGCAGTACTTC. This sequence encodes CASSESRQASYEQYF.

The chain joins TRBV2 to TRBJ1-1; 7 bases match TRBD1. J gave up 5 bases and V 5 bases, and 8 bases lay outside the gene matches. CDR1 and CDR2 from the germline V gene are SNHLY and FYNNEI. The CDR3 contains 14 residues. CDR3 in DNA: TGTGCCAGCAGTACAAGGGGGCGAAGTACTGAAGCTTTCTTT. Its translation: CASSTRGRSTEAFF.

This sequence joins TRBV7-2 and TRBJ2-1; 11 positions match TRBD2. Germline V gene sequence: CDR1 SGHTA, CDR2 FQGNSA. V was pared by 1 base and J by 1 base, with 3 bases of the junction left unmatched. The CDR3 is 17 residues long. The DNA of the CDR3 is TGTGCCAGCAGCTTAGGGCTAGCGGGGGGATCCTACAATGAGCAGTTCTTC. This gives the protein CASSLGLAGGSYNEQFF. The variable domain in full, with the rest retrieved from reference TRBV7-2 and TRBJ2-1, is GAGVSQSPSNKVTEKGKDVELRCDPISGHTALYWYRQSLGQGLEFLIYFQGNSAPDKSGLPSDRFSAERTGGSVSTLTIQRTQQEDSAVYLCASSLGLAGGSYNEQFFGPGTRLTVL.

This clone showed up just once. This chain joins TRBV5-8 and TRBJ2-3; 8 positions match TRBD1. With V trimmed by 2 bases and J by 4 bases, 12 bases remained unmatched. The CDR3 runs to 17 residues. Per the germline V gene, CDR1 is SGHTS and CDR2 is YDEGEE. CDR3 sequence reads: CASSLVRGTGGADTQYF. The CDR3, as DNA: TGTGCCAGCAGCTTAGTACGGGGAACAGGGGGTGCAGATACGCAGTATTTT.